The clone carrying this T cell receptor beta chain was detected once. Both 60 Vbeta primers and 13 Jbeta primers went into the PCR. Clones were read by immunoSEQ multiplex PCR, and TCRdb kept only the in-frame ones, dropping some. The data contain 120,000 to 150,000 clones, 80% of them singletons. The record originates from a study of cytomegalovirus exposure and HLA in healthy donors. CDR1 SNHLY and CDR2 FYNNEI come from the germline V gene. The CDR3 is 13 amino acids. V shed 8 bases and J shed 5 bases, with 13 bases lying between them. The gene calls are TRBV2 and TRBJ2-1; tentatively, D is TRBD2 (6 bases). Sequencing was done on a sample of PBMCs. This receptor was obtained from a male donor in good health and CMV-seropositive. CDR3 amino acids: CASGRDGDNEQFF. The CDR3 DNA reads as TGTGCCAGCGGGCGGGACGGAGACAATGAGCAGTTCTTC.